These 17 T cell receptor beta chains originate from one sample sequenced in a study of T cells in Graves' hyperthyroidism and ophthalmopathy. RNA transcripts provided the source from which TCR beta CDR3 regions were amplified. HTBI primers drove first-round RT-PCR of the TCR CDR3. TCRdb called the multiplex PCR reads again in MiXCR, with one record for every CDR3 protein. The sample holds 300,000 to 400,000 distinct CDR3 sequences; approximately 13% are singletons and the top ten take roughly 25%. Sequencing used blood. Receptors originate from a woman in her 30s with Graves' hyperthyroidism.

The V gene is TRBV2, the J gene TRBJ2-1; D remains ambiguous. The V end lost 1 base, the J end lost 4 bases, and 5 bases lay between the germline ends. CDR3 length: 13 amino acids. The germline CDR1 and CDR2 sequences are SNHLY and FYNNEI. CDR3 nucleotides: TGTGCCAGCAGTGAAGATAGATACAATGAGCAGTTCTTC. Translation: CASSEDRYNEQFF. Full variable domain (missing parts from reference TRBV2 and TRBJ2-1): EPEVTQTPSHQVTQMGQEVILRCVPISNHLYFYWYRQILGQKVEFLVSFYNNEISEKSEIFDDQFSVERPDGSNFTLKIRSTKLEDSAMYFCASSEDRYNEQFFGPGTRLTVL.

This clonotype came up a few times. This sequence may be a read error, since a much larger clone differs from it by one base. The chain carries TRBV12-3 or TRBV12-4 and TRBJ2-5; 10 bases map to TRBD1. Trimming at V came to 3 bases and at J to 5 bases, leaving 15 bases not matched to a gene. This CDR3 has 18 residues. The CDR3 bases are TGTGCCAGCAGTTTCCTAGCTCCCCGGGACAGGGGATATGAGACCCAGTACTTC. Its protein product is CASSFLAPRDRGYETQYF.

The table lists this clonotype with many counts. This rearrangement joins TRBV9 to TRBJ2-2; 13 bases match TRBD2. Germline loops: CDR1 SGDLS, CDR2 YYNGEE. Trimming took 4 bases from V and 4 from J; bases not matched to a gene: 7. This CDR3 is built from 17 residues. The CDR3 is CASSPEGLAGVTGELFF. As DNA, the CDR3 is TGTGCCAGCAGCCCCGAAGGACTAGCGGGAGTCACCGGGGAGCTGTTTTTT.

This clonotype was seen ten or more times. V and J are TRBV11-2 and TRBJ1-2; D possibly corresponds to TRBD1 (5 bases). The CDR3 totals 12 residues. Trimming pared 5 bases from V and 8 bases from J, leaving 12 bases between. The germline CDR1 and CDR2 sequences are SGHAT and FQNNGV. The CDR3 DNA reads as TGTGCCAGCAGCCTCCGGGACCGCGGCTACACCTTC. Translating it yields CASSLRDRGYTF. Filled out from reference TRBV11-2 and TRBJ1-2, the complete variable domain reads EAGVAQSPRYKIIEKRQSVAFWCNPISGHATLYWYQQILGQGPKLLIQFQNNGVVDDSQLPKDRFSAERLKGVDSTLKIQPAKLEDSAVYLCASSLRDRGYTFGSGTRLTVV.

This clonotype was observed many times. The rearrangement links TRBV6-1 to TRBJ1-1, with D maybe TRBD1 (6 bases). The ends were cut back, 6 bases at V and 3 bases at J, with 11 bases in the middle. The CDR3 has 13 amino acids. Per the germline V gene, CDR1 is MNHNS and CDR2 is SASEGT. CDR3 sequence: CASSPRGYTEAFF. The CDR3 nucleotides are TGTGCCAGCAGCCCCAGGGGATACACTGAAGCTTTCTTT.

V gene TRBV29-1 combines with J gene TRBJ2-3; the D gene could be TRBD1 or TRBD2 (5 bases each). This CDR3 contains 15 residues. V dropped 3 bases and J dropped 6 bases, with 19 bases sitting between them. Germline V gives CDR1 SQVTM, CDR2 ANQGSEA. The DNA for the CDR3 is TGCAGCGTTGATGCTCGGGGCCAGGGTCGGGATACGCAGTATTTT. It codes for CSVDARGQGRDTQYF.

The rearrangement uses TRBV6-4 and TRBJ1-2; unclear D gene. CDR1 is MRHNA and CDR2 is SNTAGT in the germline V gene. The CDR3 is 14 amino acids. The germline V and J ends were trimmed by 6 bases and 7 bases, with 18 bases remaining between them. CDR3 sequence: CASSPEVGIGGYTF. Written as DNA, the CDR3 is TGTGCCAGCAGCCCAGAGGTGGGAATCGGTGGCTACACCTTC.

This clonotype was recorded many times. J is TRBJ2-7 and V is TRBV11-2; D may be TRBD1 (6 bases). The germline gives CDR1 SGHAT, CDR2 FQNNGV. The CDR3 totals 14 residues. V lost 5 bases and J 3 bases, leaving 14 bases between the germline ends. CDR3 DNA sequence: TGTGCCAGCAGCCTGACAGGATGGCTCTACGAGCAGTACTTC. Its translation is CASSLTGWLYEQYF.

The genes are TRBV6-2 or TRBV6-3 and TRBJ2-7; D gene uncertain. The V gene lost 1 base and the J gene lost 3 bases, with 10 bases spanning the gap. Germline CDR1 is MNHEY and CDR2 is SVGEGT. There are 14 residues in the CDR3. The CDR3 is CASSYWMGYYEQYF. The CDR3 DNA is TGTGCCAGCAGTTACTGGATGGGATACTACGAGCAGTACTTC.

This clonotype was detected a few times. The rearrangement uses TRBV28 and TRBJ2-7; TRBD2 aligns across 11 bases. The V gene end was trimmed by 4 bases and the J gene end by 4 bases; junction bases not matched to a gene: 6. There are 15 residues in the CDR3. Germline V gives CDR1 MDHEN, CDR2 SYDVKM. CDR3 in DNA: TGTGCCAGCAGTTCAGCAACTAGCGGGAGATACGAGCAGTACTTC. Encoded protein: CASSSATSGRYEQYF.

Only a few counts were recorded for this clonotype. The rearrangement joins TRBV30 to TRBJ1-6; D gene ambiguous. Between the trimmed V and J ends, which lost 1 base and 8 bases, there was a span of 9 bases. Per germline, CDR1 GTSNPN and CDR2 SVGIG (reference sequence). The CDR3 length is 13 residues. CDR3 region: CAWSGSVDSPLHF. CDR3 DNA: TGTGCCTGGAGTGGCTCGGTGGATTCACCCCTCCACTTT.

The chain is built from TRBV3-1 and TRBJ1-5; the D gene is possibly TRBD1 (6 bases). The V gene lost 3 bases and the J gene lost 4 bases, with 19 bases spanning the gap. The CDR3 is made up of 17 amino acids. Germline V lookup: CDR1 LGHDT, CDR2 YNNKEL (reference sequence). The CDR3 region is CASSQDSHRAMNQPQHF. Written as DNA, the CDR3 is TGTGCCAGCAGCCAGGACAGCCACAGGGCCATGAATCAGCCCCAGCATTTT.

This clonotype was counted ten times or more. The rearrangement joins TRBV28 to TRBJ1-2; 9 bases line up with TRBD1. Germline CDR1 reads MDHEN; CDR2 reads SYDVKM. Unmatched junction bases numbered 4, after V lost 5 bases and J lost 3 bases. CDR3 size: 14 residues. This CDR3 is CASSLTGGYYGYTF. In DNA, the CDR3 is TGTGCCAGCAGTCTAACAGGGGGCTACTATGGCTACACCTTC.

This clonotype was counted at least ten times. This chain connects TRBV6-5 to TRBJ2-5; TRBD1 matches 11 bases. The V gene end was trimmed by 2 bases and the J gene end by 6 bases; junction bases not matched to a gene: 2. Germline CDR1 is MNHEY and CDR2 is SVGAGI. CDR3 size: 14 residues. CDR3 loop: CASSYGTGGKTQYF. In DNA form, the CDR3 reads TGTGCCAGCAGTTACGGGACAGGGGGAAAGACCCAGTACTTC.

This clonotype was recorded at least ten times. This chain links TRBV20-1 with TRBJ2-2; D unresolved. Germline CDR1 reads DFQATT; CDR2 reads SNEGSKA (reference sequence). This CDR3 region has 14 residues. Deletions cut 4 bases from V and 4 bases from J, with 13 bases between. In DNA, the CDR3 is TGCAGTGCTAAGTCAGACCTTTCCACCGGGGAGCTGTTTTTT. Its protein product is CSAKSDLSTGELFF.

This clonotype was seen at least ten times. The gene calls are TRBV20-1 and TRBJ1-5, with D perhaps TRBD1 (6 bases). The germline V gene encodes CDR1 DFQATT and CDR2 SNEGSKA (reference sequence). CDR3 size: 15 residues. V dropped 1 base and J dropped 6 bases, with 16 bases sitting between them. The CDR3 spells CSARGGQIFPQPQHF. CDR3 sequence (DNA): TGCAGTGCTAGAGGGGGACAAATTTTTCCTCAGCCCCAGCATTTT.

This clonotype was recorded at least ten times. The V gene is TRBV11-2, the J gene TRBJ2-4; D remains unclear. Trimming pared 1 base from V and 9 bases from J, leaving 7 bases between. CDR1 and CDR2 from the germline V gene are SGHAT and FQNNGV. This CDR3 has 12 amino acids. This chain's CDR3 is CASSLVRGIQYF. The CDR3 nucleotides read TGTGCCAGCAGCTTAGTAAGAGGCATTCAGTACTTC.